This T cell receptor beta chain emerged from a study of T cells after posttransplantation cyclophosphamide. General observations from the study: Skin or GI-infiltrating T cells shared few TRB sequences with blood. Recipient CMV seropositivity and CMV reactivation strongly tracked TRB clonality. Donor CD8+ memory clones often dominated recipient blood repertoires at later times.

Generated by immunoSEQ multiplex PCR, the TCRdb table keeps only in-frame clones and is missing some. The sample is made up of about 12,000 clones, none counted only once. In this sample, this clone turned up many times. Its antigen remains unidentified. An end of the junction differs from the germline gene, which may be a read error. The CDR3 runs 14 residues. Germline loops: CDR1 SEHNR, CDR2 FQNEAQ (reference sequence). This TCR was recovered from a woman aged 40 to 50 in good health, CMV-negative, and a related stem cell transplant donor. The chain joins TRBV7-9 to TRBJ1-5; possible D gene TRBD1, 6 bases. Input material: PBMCs. The CDR3 loop reads CASSSTGGKQPQHF. The CDR3 DNA reads TGTGCCAGCAGCTCCACGGGGGGCAAACAGCCCCAGCATTTT.